The 13 T cell receptor beta chains below come from one sample, sequenced in a study of T cell responses to AZD1222 COVID-19 vaccine. Repertoires were generated with immunoSEQ multiplex PCR, while TCRdb's copy carries only in-frame clones and drops some. Of about 130,000 clones listed, more than 80% were seen once; the top ten hold approximately 4%. Source: peripheral blood, taken on day 0 of AZD1222 vaccination. The receptors originated from an adult in good health.

V gene TRBV27 combines with J gene TRBJ2-3, with D hard to call. V was shortened by 7 bases and J by 5 bases, with 22 bases between the two germline ends. The germline V gene encodes CDR1 MNHEY and CDR2 SMNVEV (reference sequence). The CDR3 sequence is 16 residues long. The CDR3 coding sequence is TGTGCCAGCACCCCCTACCAGAAAGGGTTTAAAGATACGCAGTATTTT. Residues: CASTPYQKGFKDTQYF.

V usage is TRBV28 and J usage is TRBJ2-3, with 11 bases lining up with TRBD1. CDR1 is MDHEN and CDR2 is SYDVKM in the germline V gene. The V gene end was trimmed by 9 bases and the J gene end by 6 bases; junction bases not matched to a gene: 8. This CDR3 region has 14 residues. The DNA for the CDR3 is TGTGCCAGTGGGGGACAGGGGGTTCGGGATACGCAGTATTTT. As protein: CASGGQGVRDTQYF.

The V and J genes are TRBV4-1 and TRBJ1-1, with 12 bases matching TRBD1. The germline gives CDR1 MGHRA, CDR2 YSYEKL. The CDR3 totals 18 residues. J was trimmed by 3 bases and V by 0 bases; bases with no gene match: 8. The CDR3 bases are TGCGCCAGCAGCCAAGATCGGGACAGGGGGCAGGTTGACACTGAAGCTTTCTTT. It yields the protein CASSQDRDRGQVDTEAFF.

The chain recombines TRBV7-2 with TRBJ2-1; TRBD1 matches 7 bases. V dropped 2 bases and J dropped 7; count of bases not matched to a gene: 11. There are 16 residues in the CDR3. Per the germline V gene, CDR1 is SGHTA and CDR2 is FQGNSA. Here the CDR3 DNA reads TGTGCCAGCAGCTTACAGGGGGATAGATTCGGAAATGAGCAGTTCTTC. Translated: CASSLQGDRFGNEQFF. Based on the CDR3 plus reference TRBV7-2 and TRBJ2-1, the full variable domain is GAGVSQSPSNKVTEKGKDVELRCDPISGHTALYWYRQSLGQGLEFLIYFQGNSAPDKSGLPSDRFSAERTGGSVSTLTIQRTQQEDSAVYLCASSLQGDRFGNEQFFGPGTRLTVL.

The V and J genes are TRBV28 and TRBJ1-2; TRBD1 might be the D (5 bases). V lost 6 bases and J 4 bases, leaving 15 bases between the germline ends. In germline, CDR1 is MDHEN, CDR2 SYDVKM. The CDR3 sequence is 14 residues long. CDR3 sequence reads: CASSLTAGFYGYTF. The CDR3 DNA reads as TGTGCCAGCAGCTTGACAGCTGGTTTCTATGGCTACACCTTC.

V gene TRBV20-1 combines with J gene TRBJ1-2; D is possibly TRBD1 (5 bases). Germline V lookup: CDR1 DFQATT, CDR2 SNEGSKA (reference sequence). V was clipped by 3 bases and J by 13 bases, with 18 bases between them. The CDR3 has 12 residues. CDR3 in DNA: TGCAGTGCTAGTGACAGTGGGATAGGGAGCACCTTC. It translates to CSASDSGIGSTF.

V is TRBV5-1 and J is TRBJ1-3; D is unclear. The CDR3 runs 15 residues. Germline V gives CDR1 SGHRS, CDR2 YFSETQ. The V end was cut by 1 base, the J end by 0 bases, with 8 bases between. CDR3 protein: CASSLQPGSGNTIYF. The DNA for the CDR3 is TGCGCCAGCAGCTTGCAGCCGGGCTCTGGAAACACCATATATTTT.

The rearrangement links TRBV19 to TRBJ1-1, with D possibly being TRBD1 (5 bases). The CDR3 extends over 13 amino acids. The V gene's germline CDR1 is LNHDA and CDR2 SQIVND (reference sequence). V gave up 7 bases and J gave up 1 base, with 10 bases separating them. The CDR3 sequence: CASIGTGNTEAFF. DNA for the CDR3: TGTGCCAGTATCGGTACAGGGAACACTGAAGCTTTCTTT. Variable domain in full (rest from reference TRBV19 and TRBJ1-1): DGGITQSPKYLFRKEGQNVTLSCEQNLNHDAMYWYRQDPGQGLRLIYYSQIVNDFQKGDIAEGYSVSREKKESFPLTVTSAQKNPTAFYLCASIGTGNTEAFFGQGTRLTVV.

This clone came up a few times. J is TRBJ1-1 and V is TRBV3-1 (or the pseudogene TRBV3-2), with TRBD1 matching 8 bases. The length of the CDR3 is 17 residues. Germline CDR1 reads LGHDT; CDR2 reads YNNKEL (reference sequence). V was clipped by 1 base and J by 0 bases; unmatched bases: 7. The CDR3 DNA reads as TGTGCCAGCAGCCAAGGGGACAGGAGCCTCATGAACACTGAAGCTTTCTTT. Protein product: CASSQGDRSLMNTEAFF.

V and J are TRBV15 and TRBJ1-1; D call uncertain. Germline CDR1 LNHNV, CDR2 YYDKDF (reference sequence). There are 13 residues in the CDR3. V was clipped by 9 bases and J by 1 base, with 12 bases between them. The CDR3 loop reads CATRLRQNTEAFF. The CDR3 region has the DNA TGTGCCACGAGGTTGCGTCAGAACACTGAAGCTTTCTTT.

The chain uses TRBV28 and TRBJ2-1, with 10 bases matching TRBD2. Germline V gene data show CDR1 as MDHEN and CDR2 as SYDVKM. V shed 7 bases and J 9 bases; nucleotides not matched to a gene: 12. The CDR3 sequence is 15 residues long. The CDR3 sequence: CASITRASGGREQFF. In nucleotides, the CDR3 is TGTGCCAGCATAACCAGGGCTAGCGGGGGACGTGAGCAGTTCTTC.

The rearrangement uses TRBV2 and TRBJ1-5; possible D gene TRBD1, 6 bases. The CDR3 sequence is 15 residues long. V lost 2 bases and J 2 bases, leaving 10 bases between the germline ends. The V gene's germline CDR1 is SNHLY and CDR2 FYNNEI. In nucleotides, the CDR3 is TGTGCCAGCAGTGAAATGGCAGGGGGCAATCAGCCCCAGCATTTT. Its protein product is CASSEMAGGNQPQHF. Looking up the rest from reference TRBV2 and TRBJ1-5 gives the full variable domain: EPEVTQTPSHQVTQMGQEVILRCVPISNHLYFYWYRQILGQKVEFLVSFYNNEISEKSEIFDDQFSVERPDGSNFTLKIRSTKLEDSAMYFCASSEMAGGNQPQHFGDGTRLSIL.

The chain has TRBV11-2 and TRBJ2-5; unclear D gene. Trimming shortened V by 5 bases and J by 5 bases, and 9 bases separated the two germline ends. The length of the CDR3 is 12 residues. Germline V gene data show CDR1 as SGHAT and CDR2 as FQNNGV. CDR3 protein: CASSPRTETQYF. CDR3 nucleotide sequence: TGTGCCAGCAGCCCCCGTACTGAGACCCAGTACTTC.